This T cell receptor beta chain appears in the sequencing data of a study of T-cell reconstitution after alpha-beta-depleted transplantation in children. Findings and limits, study-wide: Several hundred expanded graft clones reportedly were the source of alpha-beta T cells about two months after transplant. Where some patients showed high TCRbeta diversity at day 60, it came from recipient T cells and thymic progenitors that had survived. At one year after transplant, newly produced T cells mostly accounted for T-cell counts and diversity.

Trimming stripped 6 bases from V and 6 bases from J, with 14 bases between. The CDR3 length is 14 residues. Comments on this clonotype: Its cognate antigen is unknown.

During its preparation, the TCRbeta library received unique molecular identifiers. From the PCR reads, TCRdb called clonotypes with MiXCR, one entry per CDR3 protein. The profile shows 700,000 to 850,000 distinct CDR3 sequences, 16% of them singletons. The source is a male patient aged 10 to 17 who had a stem cell transplant for acute lymphoblastic leukemia, so the T cells may come from the graft donor. This specimen consisted of PBMCs, mostly from graft donor cells, obtained 360 days after TCRalphabeta/CD19-depleted stem cell transplant. The J gene is TRBJ2-2, the V gene TRBV12-3 or TRBV12-4, with TRBD1 as a possible D gene (7 bases). CDR3 protein: CASREGAFSGELFF. The DNA for the CDR3 is TGTGCCAGCAGGGAGGGGGCGTTCTCCGGGGAGCTGTTTTTT.